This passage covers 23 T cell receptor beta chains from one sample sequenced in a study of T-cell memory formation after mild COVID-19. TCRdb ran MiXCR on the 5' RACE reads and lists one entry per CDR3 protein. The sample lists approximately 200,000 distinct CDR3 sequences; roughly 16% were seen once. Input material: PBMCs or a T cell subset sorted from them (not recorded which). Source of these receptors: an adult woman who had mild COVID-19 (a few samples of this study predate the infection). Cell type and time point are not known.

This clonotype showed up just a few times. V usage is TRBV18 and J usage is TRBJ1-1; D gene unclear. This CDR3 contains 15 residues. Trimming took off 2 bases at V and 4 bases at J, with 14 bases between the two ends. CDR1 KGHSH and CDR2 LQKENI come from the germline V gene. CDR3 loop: CASSPNKGILTEAFF. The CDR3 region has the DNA TGTGCCAGCTCACCAAATAAGGGAATCCTCACTGAAGCTTTCTTT.

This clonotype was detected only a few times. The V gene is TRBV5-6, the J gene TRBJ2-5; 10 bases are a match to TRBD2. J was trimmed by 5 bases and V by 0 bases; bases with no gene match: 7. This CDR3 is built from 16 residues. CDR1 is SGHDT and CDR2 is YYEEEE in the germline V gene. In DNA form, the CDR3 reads TGTGCCAGCAGCTTGGAGGGACTAGCGTCTCGGGAGACCCAGTACTTC. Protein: CASSLEGLASRETQYF.

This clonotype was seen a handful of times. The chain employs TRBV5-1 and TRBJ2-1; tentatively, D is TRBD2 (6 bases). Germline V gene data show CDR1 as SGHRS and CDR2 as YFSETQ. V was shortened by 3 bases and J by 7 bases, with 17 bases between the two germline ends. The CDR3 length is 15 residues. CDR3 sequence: CASSSQGGPGNEQFF. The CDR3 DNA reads TGCGCCAGCAGCTCCCAAGGAGGGCCCGGGAATGAGCAGTTCTTC.

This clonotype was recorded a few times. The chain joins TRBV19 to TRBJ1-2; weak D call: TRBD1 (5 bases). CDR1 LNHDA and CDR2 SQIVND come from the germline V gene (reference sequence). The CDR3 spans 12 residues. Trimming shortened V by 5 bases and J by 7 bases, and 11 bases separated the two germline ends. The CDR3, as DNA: TGTGCCAGTAGTCCGAGGGGAGGTGGCTACACCTTC. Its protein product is CASSPRGGGYTF. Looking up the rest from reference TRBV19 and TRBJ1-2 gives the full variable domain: DGGITQSPKYLFRKEGQNVTLSCEQNLNHDAMYWYRQDPGQGLRLIYYSQIVNDFQKGDIAEGYSVSREKKESFPLTVTSAQKNPTAFYLCASSPRGGGYTFGSGTRLTVV.

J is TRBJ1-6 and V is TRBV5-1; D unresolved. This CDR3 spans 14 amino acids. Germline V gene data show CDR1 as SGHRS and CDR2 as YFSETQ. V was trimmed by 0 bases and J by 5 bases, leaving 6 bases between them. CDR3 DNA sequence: TGCGCCAGCAGCTTGGGCAACAATAATTCACCCCTCCACTTT. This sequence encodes CASSLGNNNSPLHF. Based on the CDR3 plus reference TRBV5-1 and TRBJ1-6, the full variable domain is KAGVTQTPRYLIKTRGQQVTLSCSPISGHRSVSWYQQTPGQGLQFLFEYFSETQRNKGNFPGRFSGRQFSNSRSEMNVSTLELGDSALYLCASSLGNNNSPLHFGNGTRLTVT.

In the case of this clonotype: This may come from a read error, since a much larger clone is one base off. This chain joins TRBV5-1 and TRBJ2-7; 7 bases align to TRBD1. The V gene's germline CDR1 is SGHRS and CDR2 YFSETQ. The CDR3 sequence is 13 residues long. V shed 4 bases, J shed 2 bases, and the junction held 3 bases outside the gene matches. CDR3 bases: TGCGCCAGCAGCCGGGGACAGACCTACGAGCAGTACTTC. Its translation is CASSRGQTYEQYF.

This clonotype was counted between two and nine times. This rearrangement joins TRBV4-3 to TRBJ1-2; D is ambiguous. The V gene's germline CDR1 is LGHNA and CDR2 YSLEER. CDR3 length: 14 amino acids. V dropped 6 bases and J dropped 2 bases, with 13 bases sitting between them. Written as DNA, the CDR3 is TGCGCCAGCAGTGGGCGGGAGGGCAACTATGGCTACACCTTC. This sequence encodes CASSGREGNYGYTF.

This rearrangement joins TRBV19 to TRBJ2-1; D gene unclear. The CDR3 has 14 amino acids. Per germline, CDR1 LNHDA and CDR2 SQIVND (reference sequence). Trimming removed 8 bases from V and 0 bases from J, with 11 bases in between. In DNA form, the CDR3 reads TGTGCCAGTCCTGACGACGGCTCCTACAATGAGCAGTTCTTC. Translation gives CASPDDGSYNEQFF. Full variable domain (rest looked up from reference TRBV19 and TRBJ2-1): DGGITQSPKYLFRKEGQNVTLSCEQNLNHDAMYWYRQDPGQGLRLIYYSQIVNDFQKGDIAEGYSVSREKKESFPLTVTSAQKNPTAFYLCASPDDGSYNEQFFGPGTRLTVL.

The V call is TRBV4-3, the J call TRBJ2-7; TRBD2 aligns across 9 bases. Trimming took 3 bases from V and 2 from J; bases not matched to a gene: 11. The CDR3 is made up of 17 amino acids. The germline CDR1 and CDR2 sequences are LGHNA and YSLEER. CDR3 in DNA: TGCGCCAGCAGCCATACGACGGCGGGAGGGACTCCCTACGAGCAGTACTTC. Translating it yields CASSHTTAGGTPYEQYF.

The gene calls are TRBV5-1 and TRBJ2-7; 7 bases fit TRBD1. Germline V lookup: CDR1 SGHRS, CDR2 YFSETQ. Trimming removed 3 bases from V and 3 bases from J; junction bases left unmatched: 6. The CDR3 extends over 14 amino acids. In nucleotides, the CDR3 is TGCGCCAGCAGCTCGCCGGACAGGAGCTACGAGCAGTACTTC. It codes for CASSSPDRSYEQYF. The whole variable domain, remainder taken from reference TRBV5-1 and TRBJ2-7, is KAGVTQTPRYLIKTRGQQVTLSCSPISGHRSVSWYQQTPGQGLQFLFEYFSETQRNKGNFPGRFSGRQFSNSRSEMNVSTLELGDSALYLCASSSPDRSYEQYFGPGTRLTVT.

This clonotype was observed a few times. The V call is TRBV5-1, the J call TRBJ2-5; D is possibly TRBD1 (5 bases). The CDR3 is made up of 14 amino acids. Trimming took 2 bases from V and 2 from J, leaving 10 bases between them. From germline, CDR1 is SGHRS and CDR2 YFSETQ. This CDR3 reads CASSFYQGQETQYF. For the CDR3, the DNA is TGCGCCAGCAGCTTCTACCAGGGACAAGAGACCCAGTACTTC.

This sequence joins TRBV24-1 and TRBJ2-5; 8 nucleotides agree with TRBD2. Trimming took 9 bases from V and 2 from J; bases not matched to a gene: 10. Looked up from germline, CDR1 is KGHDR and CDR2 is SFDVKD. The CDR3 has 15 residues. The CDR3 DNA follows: TGTGCCACCGGGGGCGTAGCGGGGACGCAAGAGACCCAGTACTTC. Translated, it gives CATGGVAGTQETQYF.

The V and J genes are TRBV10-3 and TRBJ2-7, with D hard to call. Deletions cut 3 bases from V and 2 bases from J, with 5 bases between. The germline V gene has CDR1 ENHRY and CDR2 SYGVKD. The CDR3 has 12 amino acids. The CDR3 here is CAISDGAYEQYF. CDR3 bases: TGTGCCATCAGTGACGGTGCCTACGAGCAGTACTTC.

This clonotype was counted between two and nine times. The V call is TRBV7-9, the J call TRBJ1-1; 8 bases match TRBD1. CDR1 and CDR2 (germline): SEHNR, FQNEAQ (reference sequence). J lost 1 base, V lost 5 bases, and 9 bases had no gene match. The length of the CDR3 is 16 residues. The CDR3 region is CASSPPPGTGNTEAFF. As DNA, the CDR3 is TGTGCCAGCAGCCCCCCGCCGGGGACAGGGAACACTGAAGCTTTCTTT. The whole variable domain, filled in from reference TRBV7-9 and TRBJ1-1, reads DTGVSQNPRHKITKRGQNVTFRCDPISEHNRLYWYRQTLGQGPEFLTYFQNEAQLEKSRLLSDRFSAERPKGSFSTLEIQRTEQGDSAMYLCASSPPPGTGNTEAFFGQGTRLTVV.

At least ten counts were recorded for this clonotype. The CDR3 coding sequence is TGTGCCAGCTCACCACTTCGACGCAGGGGGCGCGACACCGGGGAGCTGTTTTTT. This sequence encodes CASSPLRRRGRDTGELFF. The V call is TRBV18, the J call TRBJ2-2, with 8 bases matching TRBD1. This CDR3 has 18 amino acids. Per the germline V gene, CDR1 is KGHSH and CDR2 is LQKENI. Trimming cost V 1 base and J 3 bases; bases outside gene matches: 10. Looking up the rest from reference TRBV18 and TRBJ2-2 gives the full variable domain: NAGVMQNPRHLVRRRGQEARLRCSPMKGHSHVYWYRQLPEEGLKFMVYLQKENIIDESGMPKERFSAEFPKEGPSILRIQQVVRGDSAAYFCASSPLRRRGRDTGELFFGEGSRLTVL.

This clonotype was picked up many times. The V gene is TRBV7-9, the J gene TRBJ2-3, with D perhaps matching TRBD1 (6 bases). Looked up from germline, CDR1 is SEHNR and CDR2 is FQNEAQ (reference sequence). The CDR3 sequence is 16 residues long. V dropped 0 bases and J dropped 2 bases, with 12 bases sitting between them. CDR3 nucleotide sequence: TGTGCCAGCAGCTTAGCGACTGGGGGCCTCACAGATACGCAGTATTTT. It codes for CASSLATGGLTDTQYF.

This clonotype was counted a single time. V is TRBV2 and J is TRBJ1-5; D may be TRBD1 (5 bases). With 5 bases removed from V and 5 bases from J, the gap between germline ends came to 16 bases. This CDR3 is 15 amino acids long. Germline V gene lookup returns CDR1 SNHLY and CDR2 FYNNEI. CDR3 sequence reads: CASSIPRGEDQPQHF. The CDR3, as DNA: TGTGCCAGCAGTATCCCCCGGGGGGAGGATCAGCCCCAGCATTTT.

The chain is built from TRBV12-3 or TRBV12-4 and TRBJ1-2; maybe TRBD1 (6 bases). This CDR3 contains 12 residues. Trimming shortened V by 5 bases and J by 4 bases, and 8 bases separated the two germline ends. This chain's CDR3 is CASSRTVYGYTF. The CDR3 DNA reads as TGTGCCAGCAGTCGGACAGTCTATGGCTACACCTTC.

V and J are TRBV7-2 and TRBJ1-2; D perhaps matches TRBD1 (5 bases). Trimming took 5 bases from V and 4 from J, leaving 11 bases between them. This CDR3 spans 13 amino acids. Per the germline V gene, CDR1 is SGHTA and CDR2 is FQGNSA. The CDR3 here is CASSPQGTYGYTF. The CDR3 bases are TGTGCCAGCAGCCCCCAGGGCACCTATGGCTACACCTTC.

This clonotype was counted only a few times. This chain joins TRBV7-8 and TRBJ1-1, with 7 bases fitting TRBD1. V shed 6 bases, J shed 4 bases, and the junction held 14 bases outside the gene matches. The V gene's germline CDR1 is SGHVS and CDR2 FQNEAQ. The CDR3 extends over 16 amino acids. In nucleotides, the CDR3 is TGTGCCAGCAGTTCCCGACAGGGAGGGTCGACCACTGAAGCTTTCTTT. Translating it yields CASSSRQGGSTTEAFF.

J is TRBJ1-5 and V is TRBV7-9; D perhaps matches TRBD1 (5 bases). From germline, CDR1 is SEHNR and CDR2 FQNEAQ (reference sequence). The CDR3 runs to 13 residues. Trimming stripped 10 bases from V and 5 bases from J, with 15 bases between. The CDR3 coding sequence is TGTGCCACAGGGTTTCTAGGGGATCAGCCCCAGCATTTT. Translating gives CATGFLGDQPQHF.

The CDR3 here is CASSLVGGNQPQHF. The CDR3 region has the DNA TGTGCCAGCAGTTTAGTTGGAGGTAATCAGCCCCAGCATTTT. The chain combines TRBV12-3 or TRBV12-4 with TRBJ1-5; D unclear. The CDR3 covers 14 residues. With 1 base removed from V and 4 bases from J, the gap between germline ends came to 8 bases.

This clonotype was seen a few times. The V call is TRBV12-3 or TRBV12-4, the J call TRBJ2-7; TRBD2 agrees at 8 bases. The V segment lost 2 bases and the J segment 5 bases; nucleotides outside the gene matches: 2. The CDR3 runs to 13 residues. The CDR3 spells CASSLLAGNEQYF. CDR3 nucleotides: TGTGCCAGCAGTTTACTAGCGGGCAACGAGCAGTACTTC.